This T cell receptor (beta chain) is from a study of cytomegalovirus exposure and HLA in healthy donors (dated by TCRdb to the late 2010s). Regarding the research as a whole: An earlier analysis of a few hundred of the donors reported over 250 Gb of sequence data and 117 million unique TCR beta sequences obtained from around 190 million T cells. Roughly 300 gigabases of sequencing data and roughly 80 million unique TCR sequences made up an early release that covered approximately 700 HLA-typed donors. Of the 350 to 450 genotyped donors, about 80% fell in the genetic ancestry cluster associated with self-reported Caucasian donors. The study was designed to test whether signatures of past pathogen exposure could be identified by cataloging public T cell receptors. Using immunosequencing, the study profiled T cell repertoires from 550 to 750 subjects and related those repertoires to cytomegalovirus serostatus. In addition to the first cohort of approximately 650 subjects, a separate validation cohort of 120 different subjects was used. The study combined high-throughput TCR immunosequencing, statistical association of individual TCRs with disease status, and machine learning to predict cytomegalovirus infection status. A later analysis re-examined previously published TCR beta repertoires from 600 to 700 donors and added high-resolution HLA genotyping to investigate patterns of TCR occurrence. In the later analysis, no new phenotypic data were used to find candidate immune exposures; instead, reliance was placed on TCR beta sequences and their occurrence across donors. To decide whether each TCR beta V gene segment behaved as functional or pseudogenic, an earlier analysis of some 600 of the donors relied on high-throughput TCR beta sequencing. Donor age, sex, ethnicity and CMV serostatus were compiled alongside the repertoire data. A later genetic analysis took genome-wide SNP genotypes for about 55% of the roughly 700 donors and used that subset as a discovery cohort. All discovery cohort repertoires had been generated on a single sequencing platform. HLA typing covered class I and class II loci at four-digit resolution. Typing coverage varied by locus: 629-630 donors for A, B, C, DRB1 and DQB1; more than 500 for DQA1; approximately 610 for DPA1; under 490 for DPB1. Because of strong linkage in the cohort, four or five DR-DQ haplotypes were treated as single units for association and clustering. On average, 235,054 unique TCR beta nucleotide sequences were sequenced per donor among some 430 genotyped donors of the cohort, with roughly 18% of those sequences being non-productive.

Trimming removed 0 bases from V and 1 base from J, leaving 12 bases between the germline ends. The germline V gene yields LGHNA for CDR1 and YNFKEQ for CDR2. The CDR3 sequence holds 16 residues, the cysteine and phenylalanine included. CDR3 DNA is the only sequence kept; it has 48 bases, read in frame from the first base. The library relied on the immunoSEQ multiplex PCR assay. A mixture of 60 forward primers for TCR Vbeta segments and 13 reverse primers for TCR Jbeta segments was used in the multiplex PCR. A multiplex PCR assay on genomic DNA amplified the CDR3 region of rearranged TCR beta genes. The Illumina HiSeq System was used to sequence the amplified TCR beta libraries as 87-base-pair reads. Regarding the original processing steps: A later analysis counted about 76 million unique TCR beta chains across the 550 to 750 repertoires, and 9 million to 14 million of these chains were shared by at least two donors. Raw reads were error-corrected and collapsed into unique sequences by a nearest-neighbor algorithm in which closely related sequences were merged to remove PCR and sequencing errors. CDR3 sequences were aligned to IMGT reference sequences to assign V, D and J gene segments. For a sequence to be retained, a match of at least six nucleotides to both a V gene segment and a J gene segment was required. A rearrangement counted as productive if the CDR3 had no stop codons and remained in frame with V and J, and every other rearrangement counted as non-productive. Following IMGT convention, CDR3 was defined as the stretch from the second conserved V-encoded cysteine up to the conserved J-encoded phenylalanine. The earlier analysis of about 500 of the donors excluded sequences that lacked an unambiguous match to a single V gene segment. In an earlier analysis of 587 of the donors, V segments were called functional above 56.7% productive rearrangements and were called segregating when the between-donor standard deviation exceeded 5%. A statistical classification framework was developed to diagnose cytomegalovirus status using the catalog of TCR beta chain sequences. In a later analysis, V and J genes were assigned by comparing TCR nucleotide sequences against IMGT/GENE-DB human TR gene sequences. The TCRdist pipeline was used in a later analysis to assign CDR3 sequences and most-parsimonious VDJ recombination scenarios. In a later analysis, every TCR beta chain was defined by the combination of its CDR3 amino acid sequence and its V-gene family, and reads without a unique V-gene family were dropped. A later analysis removed 550 to 700 highly shared, low-generation-probability nucleotide sequences to deal with suspected cross-contamination and a sequencing artifact. A later analysis calculated a clonal expansion index for each public chain from normalized within-repertoire ranks of inferred template counts. A later analysis computed generation probabilities with a VDJ recombination model fitted to out-of-frame rearrangements, and checked the results against IGoR. In a later analysis, TCR-TCR, TCR-HLA and TCR-CMV co-occurrence was scored with hypergeometric tests, and a repertoire-size bias correction was applied to TCR pairs. In a later analysis, false discovery rates were estimated by permuting HLA or CMV assignments 20 times. In a later analysis, co-occurring TCRs were grouped using DBSCAN, with TCRdist sequence similarity added in when clustering inside HLA-allele-positive subsets. For co-occurrence clustering, repertoires with fewer than 30,000 or more than 120,000 public chains were excluded, along with five or six repertoires with anomalous nucleotide sharing. TCRdb re-hosts the immuneACCESS table, in-frame sequences only. Its copies lack some clones; in the studies checked, an unresolved V gene accounts for under half of them, and the cause for the rest is not known. V and J calls and clone size are as listed in that table; D and trimming were resolved from the DNA. The sample contains some 150,000 clones, approximately 82% of them found a single time. The ten largest make up less than 2% of the sample.

Comment on this clone: The antigen this receptor binds is unknown. No much larger clone exists at a distance of one base, and base qualities are not known.

The cohort comprised approximately 700 healthy bone marrow donors. At the time of sampling, every cohort member was nominally healthy, though immune exposures that went unrecorded were likely present. The donor tested CMV seronegative and was one of the 352 seronegative cohort members. Each donor provided a peripheral blood sample, and peripheral blood mononuclear cells were used for TCR beta sequencing. Genomic DNA was extracted from the blood cell samples with the Qiagen DNeasy Blood Extraction Kit. What the authors observed across the whole study: A later analysis found that most CMV-associated TCR beta chains appeared HLA-restricted, with HLA associations seemingly driven largely by CMV exposure. According to a later analysis, parvovirus B19, influenza, CMV and Epstein-Barr virus appeared linked to several top co-occurrence clusters. Assigning TCR associations to individual alleles was difficult when HLA alleles, especially DR and DQ, strongly co-occurred. For the cohort, immune exposure information was limited to CMV serostatus. In this cohort, only TCR beta chains were sequenced, and detectable features were limited by the absence of alpha or paired-chain data. The sequencing pipeline was judged likely to have produced a cluster of highly shared sequence variants as a technical artifact. Across donors, most TCR sequences were observed very rarely, whereas some public TCRs were present in many individuals. Because some donors lacked HLA typing at each locus, the association tests relied only on the typed subset. An association between a missense DCLRE1C variant and V-gene and J-gene trimming of TCR beta chains was found in a later genetic analysis and replicated in an independent cohort. Linkage disequilibrium might explain the correlated functional status among segregating V segments, but an unknown experimental factor could not be ruled out. In a later analysis, about 17,000 TCR beta sequences were associated with specific HLA alleles at a false discovery rate of 0.05. In a later analysis, HLA-associated TCR beta chains showed more clonal expansion and lower generation probabilities than non-associated chains that were equally common. Around 16 rarely observed V segments, including chromosome 9 orphons, were excluded from the earlier analysis of some 590 of the donors because counts were too low. Some IMGT-functional V segments, including TRBV6-2 and TRBV6-3, could not be told apart with the 87-base-pair reads, so those segments were excluded. Cytomegalovirus status was reported to be diagnosed by the classifier with high specificity and sensitivity in both the original and validation cohorts. In vitro tests confirmed that three of the cytomegalovirus-associated TCR beta chains recognize cytomegalovirus antigens. The authors suggested that the approach could potentially be extended to other disease states and immunological phenotypes. A further reported finding was that TCR beta sequences accurately predicted the HLA-A and HLA-B alleles for most subjects in the first cohort. A later genetic analysis reported fewer N-insertions in productive TCRs among donors in an Asian-associated ancestry cluster than the roughly 620-donor mean. Broadly in line with IMGT annotations, most TCR beta V segments showed up in productive rearrangements about 87% or about 30% of the time in an earlier analysis of 450 to 600 of the donors. Sequencing depth was assumed to be roughly uniform across donors in the presence/absence analyses, though that assumption may not hold. According to a later analysis, TCR association rates differed among HLA loci, with DRB1 alleles showing the most associated TCRs and HLA-C alleles showing the fewest. In the study, around 150 TCR beta chains were listed as associated with cytomegalovirus.

This TCR derives from a woman aged 40 to 55 in good health and CMV-seronegative. This chain is built from TRBV4-2 and TRBJ1-1; possibly the D gene is TRBD1, per 6 matching bases. The sequencing sample was made of PBMCs. CDR3 protein: CASSQEVGAANTEAFF. The DNA reads as follows: TGTGCCAGCAGCCAAGAAGTGGGGGCGGCGAACACTGAAGCTTTCTTT.